A selection of T cell receptor beta chains follows, all from one sample in a study of esophageal squamous cell carcinoma under preoperative chemotherapy. TCRdb re-derived calls from the PCR reads in MiXCR, one entry per CDR3 protein. The sample carries over 13,000 distinct CDR3 sequences, about three fifths recorded once. This specimen was taken from a patient given preoperative chemotherapy. Receptors were obtained from a human donor with esophageal squamous cell carcinoma. The donor label of this sample is uncertain. Both conserved end residues are part of each CDR3. The D gene is left open where the match is weak. Clone size, where shown, is once, few, many, or a class for clones that have expanded.

>TRBD2|TRBJ2-3|TRBV7-2|17|few
TGTGCCAGCAGTTCCACTGGGACTAGCGGAGTCACAGATACGCAGTATTTT
CASSSTGTSGVTDTQYF
>TRBD2|TRBJ2-4|TRBV6-1|14|NA
TGTGGCAGCGCGGGGGTGGGAGACACAGACACGCAGTATTTC
CGSAGVGDTDTQYF
>NA|TRBJ2-3|TRBV30|17|NA
TGTGCCTGGAGTGTCGATCTATTGGGAAGTGGAACAGATACGCAGTATTTC
CAWSVDLLGSGTDTQYF
>NA|TRBJ2-5|TRBV7-2|20|NA
TGTGCCAGCGGGACTGTAGGGGGGGGTGAGGGGGGCCGGGACCAAGAGACCCAGTACTTC
CASGTVGGGEGGRDQETQYF
>TRBD1|TRBJ2-1|TRBV6-1|16|NA
TGTGCCAGCAGTGAATGGGGACAGGGGGCCTACAATGAGCAGTTCTTC
CASSEWGQGAYNEQFF
>TRBD2|TRBJ2-3|TRBV7-2|15|NA
TGTGCCAGGGGGTTAGGGGCGGGGGGCACAGATACGCAGTATTTC
CARGLGAGGTDTQYF
>NA|TRBJ2-3|TRBV6-5|14|NA
TGTGGCAGCACGTTAGGGCGCCCCACAGATACGCAGTATTTC
CGSTLGRPTDTQYF
>NA|TRBJ2-2|TRBV6-1|14|NA
TGTGCCAGCAAGGTGGAAGGGAACATCGGGGAGCTGTTTTTT
CASKVEGNIGELFF
>NA|TRBJ2-3|TRBV6-1|15|NA
TGTGCCAGCAGTGAAGCAGGGACAAGCACAGATACGCAGTATTTT
CASSEAGTSTDTQYF
>NA|TRBJ2-5|TRBV12-5|14|NA
TGTGCTAGTGGTTTGGGAACAGCTCAAGAGACCCAGTACTTC
CASGLGTAQETQYF
>TRBD1|TRBJ1-1|TRBV6-1|16|medium-sized
TGTGCCAGCAGTGAATTTGGCCGGGGACAGGGATATGAAGCTTTCTTT
CASSEFGRGQGYEAFF
>TRBD1|TRBJ1-2|TRBV27|15|NA
TGTGCCAGCAGTTTTAGAGAGGGGGCGGTCTATGGCTACACCTTC
CASSFREGAVYGYTF
>NA|TRBJ2-1|TRBV6-1|15|medium-sized
TGTGCCAGCAGTGTAAACCCAGGCTCCTACAATGAGCAGTTCTTC
CASSVNPGSYNEQFF
>TRBD1|TRBJ2-1|TRBV12-3/TRBV12-4|14|NA
TGTGCCAGCAGTTTAGGGACAGGGGTCAATGAGCAGTTCTTC
CASSLGTGVNEQFF
>NA|TRBJ1-4|TRBV4-1|17|once
TGCGCCAGCAGCCGCCAACTGGGGGAGGCCAATAATGAAAAACTGTTTTTT
CASSRQLGEANNEKLFF
>NA|TRBJ2-3|TRBV7-2|15|NA
TGTGCCAGCAGCCCTCGGGTTAGCCAGCGAGATACGCAGTATTTT
CASSPRVSQRDTQYF
>TRBD2|TRBJ2-3|TRBV6-1|16|few
TGTGCCAGCAGTAGTCCTAGCGGGGGCAGCACAGATACGCAGTATTTT
CASSSPSGGSTDTQYF
>TRBD2|TRBJ2-1|TRBV12-3/TRBV12-4|15|NA
TGTGCCAGCAGTTTTCGGACTAGCGGGGTTAATGAGCAGTTCTTC
CASSFRTSGVNEQFF
>NA|TRBJ2-1|TRBV7-7|13|many
TGTGCTAGCAGCTTAACGAAGGGCAATGAGCAGTTCTTC
CASSLTKGNEQFF
>NA|TRBJ2-7|TRBV11-2|18|NA
TGTGCCAGCAGCTTAGTCGGCCCTCGGACGGCGCTTGCAGGGGAGCAGTACTTC
CASSLVGPRTALAGEQYF
>NA|TRBJ2-2|TRBV6-5|12|NA
TGTGCCAGCAGTTCCGCGCTCGGGGAGCTGTTTTTT
CASSSALGELFF
>NA|TRBJ2-3|TRBV7-2|13|medium-sized
TGTGCCAGCAGCCGTACACACACAGATACGCAGTATTTT
CASSRTHTDTQYF
>NA|TRBJ2-7|TRBV6-1|16|NA
TGTGCCAGCAGGAAAGCCGGGACGGGTAAGGGTAACGAGCAGTACTTC
CASRKAGTGKGNEQYF
>TRBD2|TRBJ2-1|TRBV27|18|many
TGTGCCAGCAGTTTATTTAGTGGGGGGACTAGCGCTCACAATGAGCAGTTCTTC
CASSLFSGGTSAHNEQFF
>NA|TRBJ2-5|TRBV7-2|14|NA
TGTGCCAGCAGCTTAGGACGGGAATGGGAGACCCAGTACTTC
CASSLGREWETQYF
>NA|TRBJ2-3|TRBV6-1|16|NA
TGTGCCAGCAGTGAAGGGGTGCAGGGAGCCACAGATACGCAGTATTTT
CASSEGVQGATDTQYF
>TRBD2|TRBJ2-1|TRBV7-2|14|NA
TGTGCCAGCAGCTGGGGGACTAGCGGGAGTGAGCAGTTCTTC
CASSWGTSGSEQFF
>TRBD2|TRBJ2-1|TRBV3-1|20|NA
TGTGCCAGCAGGGGCCCCCGGTCGCGGAGCGGGAGGTCACTAACCAATGAGCAGTTCTTC
CASRGPRSRSGRSLTNEQFF
>NA|TRBJ2-1|TRBV7-2|22|NA
TGTGTCCCAAGCTTCTGTGGGTCTCTTTGCATTGAGGGTGCAAGCTCAGAGGTGCCTTGCTGCTTC
CVPSFCGSLCIEGASSEVPCCF
>NA|TRBJ2-5|TRBV6-1|14|NA
TGTGCGGGCGTCGGCGGACGGGACGGAGAGATCCAGTACTTC
CAGVGGRDGEIQYF
>NA|TRBJ2-7|TRBV14|12|NA
TGTGCCAACAGCCAAGATCGGGTTACGCAGTACTTC
CANSQDRVTQYF
>TRBD2|TRBJ2-7|TRBV7-2|14|NA
TGTGCCAGCAGCTTTAGCGGGGGATCCTACGAGCAGTACTTC
CASSFSGGSYEQYF
>TRBD2|TRBJ2-5|TRBV11-3|17|many
TGTGCCAGCAGCTTAGACCCCGGGACTAGCGGGATTGAGACCCAGTACTTC
CASSLDPGTSGIETQYF
>NA|TRBJ2-5|TRBV12-3/TRBV12-4|13|many
TGTGCCAGCAGCACATGGGAGGAGGAGACCCAGTACTTC
CASSTWEEETQYF
>NA|TRBJ2-3|TRBV6-1|13|NA
TGTGCCAGCAGAAGTGCTGGAGGTCATACGCAGTATTTT
CASRSAGGHTQYF
>NA|TRBJ1-2|TRBV6-1|16|NA
TGTGCCAGCAGTGAAACCCGACGGGCTCTAGAGGATGGCTACACCTTC
CASSETRRALEDGYTF
>NA|TRBJ2-3|TRBV27|14|NA
TGTGCGGGCAGTGGGGGGAGTGACAGGGATACGCAGTATTTC
CAGSGGSDRDTQYF
>TRBD2|TRBJ2-1|TRBV9|15|NA
TGTGCCAGCAGCGTTAGCGGGAGGGTGGACAATGAGCAGTTCTTC
CASSVSGRVDNEQFF
>TRBD1|TRBJ2-3|TRBV6-1|14|many
TGTGCCAGCAGTGAAGCGACAGGGGCAGATACGCAGTATTTT
CASSEATGADTQYF
>NA|TRBJ2-3|TRBV6-1|15|NA
TGTGCCAGCAGATCTAGGGGTGGGAACACCGGGGCGCAGTATTTT
CASRSRGGNTGAQYF
>NA|TRBJ2-3|TRBV7-2|14|NA
TGTGCCAGCAGCCAATACTTAAGCACAGATACGCAGTATTTT
CASSQYLSTDTQYF
>NA|TRBJ2-3|TRBV6-1|14|NA
TGTGTCGGCATCCAGGCTCTGAACACCGAGGCGCAGTATTTT
CVGIQALNTEAQYF
>TRBD2|TRBJ2-3|TRBV10-3|15|NA
TGTGCCGGGGGGGGGGGGGGCGGGGGGGAAGATACGCAGTACTTT
CAGGGGGGGEDTQYF
>NA|TRBJ2-3|TRBV6-8|15|once
TGTGCCAGCGGTCCGGGGCGGGGAGGCACAGACACGCAGTACTTT
CASGPGRGGTDTQYF
>NA|TRBJ2-4|TRBV10-3|15|NA
TGTGCCGGGGGTGACGGGGGCCGGGCCAAAAAGATTCAGTACTTC
CAGGDGGRAKKIQYF
>TRBD1|TRBJ2-7|TRBV6-5|16|once
TGTGCCAGCAGTTCAATTCCCGGGACAGGCTCCTACGAGCAGTACTTC
CASSSIPGTGSYEQYF
>NA|TRBJ2-3|TRBV6-5|15|NA
TGTGCCAGCAGTTACCCCGGGTCTGGCTCAGATACGCAGTATTTT
CASSYPGSGSDTQYF
>TRBD2|TRBJ2-5|TRBV6-1|14|NA
TGTGCCAGCAGAAACCCGGGACTACACAACGAAGAGTTCTTC
CASRNPGLHNEEFF
>TRBD2|TRBJ2-3|TRBV6-4|15|once
TGTGCCAGGGGTGTCGGGGGAGGGGAGCCAGATACGCAGTATTTC
CARGVGGGEPDTQYF
>NA|TRBJ2-4|TRBV6-1|16|NA
TGTGCGTGCAGTGAAGGGGGGCTGGGAGCCAAAAATATGCAGTACTTC
CACSEGGLGAKNMQYF
>NA|TRBJ2-4|TRBV10-3|14|NA
TGCCGCGGCCCGGGGCTGTACGTCAGAAATATTCAGTACTTC
CRGPGLYVRNIQYF
>NA|TRBJ2-3|TRBV6-1|14|NA
TGTGCCAGCAGTGAAGTGCTGGGCACAGATACGCAGTATTTT
CASSEVLGTDTQYF
>NA|TRBJ2-1|TRBV6-1|11|NA
TGTGCCAGCAGTGTCCTTAGTGAGCAGTTCTTC
CASSVLSEQFF
>NA|TRBJ2-3|TRBV12-3/TRBV12-4|11|many
TGTGCCTCCGAATTGGCAGATACGCAGTATTTT
CASELADTQYF
>NA|TRBJ2-3|TRBV6-1|11|NA
TGTGCCAGCAGTCTGGGGGGTACGCAGTATTTT
CASSLGGTQYF